This passage covers 26 T cell receptor beta chains from one sample sequenced in a study of blood T cells in healthy people across ages. The authors ran a second PCR of about 7 to 12 cycles using a sample-barcoded 5' primer and a J-beta primer mix. TCRdb redid the calling of the 5' RACE reads with MiXCR, one entry per CDR3 protein. The sample comprises about 640,000 distinct CDR3 sequences, 25% to 30% of which are singletons, and about 15% rests with the top ten. The sequencing sample was made of blood. These receptors originate from an elderly woman in good health.

The V and J genes are TRBV2 and TRBJ2-1; D is perhaps TRBD1 (5 bases). The J call may be mistaken, given a closer DNA end match to TRBJ2-7. CDR1 is SNHLY and CDR2 is FYNNEI in the germline V gene. This CDR3 contains 16 residues. CDR3 region: CASSNTQGGSYNEQYF. The CDR3 DNA reads as TGTGCCAGCAGTAACACCCAGGGTGGGTCCTACAATGAGCAGTACTTC.

In this sample, this clonotype turned up once. The chain joins TRBV5-1 to TRBJ1-2; D not certain. The V gene lost 8 bases and the J gene lost 1 base, with 12 bases spanning the gap. The CDR3 spans 13 residues. Germline V gene lookup returns CDR1 SGHRS and CDR2 YFSETQ. CDR3 nucleotides: TGCGCCAGTGCCCTCGGGGATAACTATGGCTACACCTTC. The encoded protein is CASALGDNYGYTF.

This clonotype has more than one count but fewer than ten. The V and J genes are TRBV19 and TRBJ2-6; D not resolved. The CDR3 covers 13 residues. Deletions cut 3 bases from V and 3 bases from J, with 3 bases between. Germline V gene sequence: CDR1 LNHDA, CDR2 SQIVND (reference sequence). As DNA, the CDR3 is TGTGCCAGTAGTATCTTTGGGGCCAACGTCCTGACTTTC. It specifies CASSIFGANVLTF.

This clonotype was detected many times. The V and J genes are TRBV11-2 and TRBJ2-5, with D unclear. This CDR3 is 12 amino acids long. V was pared by 5 bases and J by 5 bases, with 9 bases between. Germline-derived CDR1 and CDR2 are SGHAT and FQNNGV. CDR3 sequence (DNA): TGTGCCAGCAGCCCCACTCTCGAGACCCAGTACTTC. It specifies CASSPTLETQYF.

At least ten counts were recorded for this clonotype. The chain has TRBV11-1 and TRBJ2-1; no clear D gene. The V gene's germline CDR1 is SGHAT and CDR2 FQDESV (reference sequence). Trimming took off 0 bases at V and 5 bases at J, with 5 bases between the two ends. The CDR3 is made up of 13 amino acids. The CDR3 DNA reads as TGTGCCAGCAGCTTAGCCCTTAACAATGAGCAGTTCTTC. Translation: CASSLALNNEQFF. Full variable domain (outside the CDR3, taken from reference TRBV11-1 and TRBJ2-1): EAEVAQSPRYKITEKSQAVAFWCDPISGHATLYWYRQILGQGPELLVQFQDESVVDDSQLPKDRFSAERLKGVDSTLKIQPAELGDSAMYLCASSLALNNEQFFGPGTRLTVL.

Many counts were recorded for this clonotype. This rearrangement joins TRBV7-2 to TRBJ2-1; D possibly corresponds to TRBD2 (5 bases). With 4 bases removed from V and 3 bases from J, the gap between germline ends came to 10 bases. The CDR3 is 14 residues long. CDR1 is SGHTA and CDR2 is FQGNSA in the germline V gene. The CDR3 nucleotides read TGTGCCAGCAGCTCCTCGGACTTCTACAATGAGCAGTTCTTC. Translating gives CASSSSDFYNEQFF.

This clonotype has at least ten counts. The rearrangement joins TRBV20-1 to TRBJ2-3; TRBD1 matches 9 bases. The J segment lost 3 bases and the V segment lost 3 bases, leaving 1 base of the junction unmatched. The CDR3 sequence is 13 residues long. Germline-derived CDR1 and CDR2 are DFQATT and SNEGSKA (reference sequence). DNA of the CDR3: TGCAGTGCTAGCGGGACAGGGACAGATACGCAGTATTTT. Translated: CSASGTGTDTQYF.

The chain joins TRBV20-1 to TRBJ2-1, with TRBD1 matching over 9 bases. The germline gives CDR1 DFQATT, CDR2 SNEGSKA (reference sequence). The V and J ends lost 1 base and 7 bases, in that order; junction bases with no gene match: 5. The CDR3 is 14 amino acids. In DNA form, the CDR3 reads TGCAGTGCTAGAGCCGGGACAGGGTGGAATGAGCAGTTCTTC. The encoded protein is CSARAGTGWNEQFF.

This clonotype was observed at least ten times. V usage is TRBV20-1 and J usage is TRBJ2-7; 9 bases fit TRBD1. Germline lookup yields CDR1 DFQATT and CDR2 SNEGSKA (reference sequence). The V and J ends lost 3 bases and 7 bases, in that order; junction bases with no gene match: 13. This CDR3 region has 15 residues. The CDR3 DNA reads as TGCAGTGCTAGCGCCCGGGACAGGGATCTTCGGGAGCAGTACTTC. As protein: CSASARDRDLREQYF.

Regarding this clonotype: A clone one base away is much larger, so this may be a read error. The chain uses TRBV12-3 or TRBV12-4 and TRBJ1-2, with D perhaps matching TRBD1 (5 bases). CDR3 length: 12 residues. In DNA, the CDR3 is TGTGCCAGCAGTCCCGGGGCCTATGGCTGCACCTTC. Its translation: CASSPGAYGCTF.

This clonotype was detected ten times or more. Compared with germline, one end of the junction differs, possibly owing to a read error. The V and J genes are TRBV5-1 and TRBJ2-7; D is unresolved. The CDR3 loop spans 14 amino acids. Germline CDR1 SGHRS, CDR2 YFSETQ. CDR3: CASSLGHISYEQYF. CDR3 nucleotide sequence: TGTGCCAGCAGCTTAGGTCACATCTCCTACGAGCAGTACTTC.

V usage is TRBV15 and J usage is TRBJ1-4; D is perhaps TRBD1 (5 bases). Germline V gives CDR1 LNHNV, CDR2 YYDKDF (reference sequence). The CDR3 covers 16 residues. Trimming stripped 3 bases from V and 8 bases from J, with 19 bases between. CDR3 in DNA: TGTGCCACCAGCAGTAACCGGGGCCTCGGCGTGGAAAAACTGTTTTTT. Residues: CATSSNRGLGVEKLFF.

This clonotype came up a few times. This chain links TRBV7-2 with TRBJ1-3; a weak D match, TRBD1 (6 bases). V shed 2 bases and J shed 2 bases, with 7 bases lying between them. This CDR3 contains 14 residues. CDR1 is SGHTA, CDR2 FQGNSA, per germline. The CDR3 sequence is CASSLNRAGNTIYF. For the CDR3, the DNA is TGTGCCAGCAGCTTAAACAGGGCTGGAAACACCATATATTTT.

The table lists this clonotype with many counts. The chain carries TRBV3-1 and TRBJ1-2; the D is unclear. In germline, CDR1 is LGHDT, CDR2 YNNKEL (reference sequence). V was cut by 1 base and J by 7 bases, with 4 bases left in between. The CDR3 totals 11 residues. The CDR3, as DNA: TGTGCCAGCAGCCAAGGTCTTGGCTACACCTTC. It is translated as CASSQGLGYTF.

This clonotype has ten or more counts. This chain links TRBV12-3 or TRBV12-4 with TRBJ1-1; TRBD1 matches at 7 bases. The CDR3 extends over 13 amino acids. With V trimmed by 7 bases and J by 10 bases, 12 bases remained unmatched. The CDR3 DNA reads TGTGCCAGCACTTCGACAGGGAAAGGGGGAGCTTTCTTT. This gives the protein CASTSTGKGGAFF.

Here the CDR3 reads CASSQDRREYGYTF. The CDR3 DNA follows: TGTGCCAGCAGCCAAGATCGGCGCGAGTATGGCTACACCTTC. The genes are TRBV4-2 and TRBJ1-2; D ambiguous. V was shortened by 0 bases and J by 5 bases, with 10 bases between the two germline ends. Looked up from germline, CDR1 is LGHNA and CDR2 is YNFKEQ. The CDR3 covers 14 residues.

This clonotype was seen more than once but under ten times. This sequence joins TRBV5-1 and TRBJ2-2; no definite D call. Germline V CDR1 and CDR2: SGHRS, YFSETQ. V lost 0 bases, J lost 2 bases, and 8 bases lay in between. The CDR3 runs 15 residues. CDR3 sequence reads: CASSLEGINTGELFF. Here the CDR3 DNA reads TGCGCCAGCAGCTTGGAAGGTATTAACACCGGGGAGCTGTTTTTT.

Note on this clonotype: At one of its ends the junction is not consistent with the germline gene, which may arise from a read error. V is TRBV9 and J is TRBJ2-2; possibly TRBD1 for D (7 bases). Germline V gene data show CDR1 as SGDLS and CDR2 as YYNGEE. This CDR3 contains 13 residues. The CDR3 nucleotides read TGTGCCAGTTCTCCAGGGGGGACCGGGGAGCGGTTTTTT. This gives the protein CASSPGGTGERFF.

The sample holds one count of this clonotype. The V gene is TRBV29-1, the J gene TRBJ2-2; D unresolved. V shed 5 bases and J shed 3 bases, with 10 bases lying between them. The CDR3 has 13 amino acids. The germline CDR1 and CDR2 sequences are SQVTM and ANQGSEA. The CDR3 protein is CSVLTYHTGELFF. As DNA, the CDR3 is TGCAGCGTTTTAACCTACCACACCGGGGAGCTGTTTTTT.

This clonotype was seen just once. Being one base from a much bigger clone, this may be a read error. The CDR3 protein is CASSSEGREQYF. The DNA for the CDR3 is TGTGCCAGCAGCTCGGAGGGTCGGGAGCAGTACTTC. The V gene is TRBV7-3, the J gene TRBJ2-7; possible D gene TRBD2, 6 bases. This CDR3 has 12 residues. V lost 4 bases, J lost 7 bases, and 11 bases lay in between. CDR1 and CDR2 (germline): SGHTA, FQGTGA.

Comments on this clonotype: This may come from a read error, since a much larger clone is one base off. This chain joins TRBV20-1 and TRBJ2-1, with D uncertain. CDR1 and CDR2 from the germline V gene are DFQATT and SNEGSKA (reference sequence). The CDR3 has 11 residues. The CDR3 coding sequence is TGCAGTGATAGATTTTTGAATGAGCAGTTCTTC. Its protein product is CSDRFLNEQFF.

To note about this clonotype: A much bigger clone sits one base away, suggesting this may be a read error. The chain couples TRBV9 to TRBJ2-7; D gene ambiguous. V lost 0 bases and J lost 7, with 11 bases in between. The CDR3 is 13 residues long. Germline V gene data show CDR1 as SGDLS and CDR2 as YYNGEE. The CDR3 nucleotides are TGTGCCAGCAGCGTAGGGGGATCCAATGAGCAGTACTTC. It is translated as CASSVGGSNEQYF. Combining the CDR3 with reference TRBV9 and TRBJ2-7 gives the whole variable domain DSGVTQTPKHLITATGQRVTLRCSPRSGDLSVYWYQQSLDQGLQFLIQYYNGEERAKGNILERFSAQQFPDLHSELNLSSLELGDSALYFCASSVGGSNEQYFGPGTRLTVT.

In the case of this clonotype: One junction end does not reproduce the germline sequence, and a read error may be involved. V gene TRBV27 combines with J gene TRBJ1-2, with a possible D match to TRBD1 (6 bases). Germline V CDR1 and CDR2: MNHEY, SMNVEV (reference sequence). This CDR3 comprises 15 residues. CDR3 nucleotide sequence: TGTGCCAGCAGTCTCGGGACAACCCCTAACTATGGCTACATCTTC. Translation: CASSLGTTPNYGYIF.

This clonotype was seen a few times. V usage is TRBV30 and J usage is TRBJ1-1; D call uncertain. The CDR3 extends over 15 amino acids. Per germline, CDR1 GTSNPN and CDR2 SVGIG (reference sequence). V was trimmed by 2 bases and J by 4 bases, leaving 17 bases between them. Written as DNA, the CDR3 is TGTGCCTGGAGTCCTCCGAGGGCTAGTGGCACTGAAGCTTTCTTT. Protein product: CAWSPPRASGTEAFF.

On this clonotype: A much larger clone sits a single nucleotide away, making a read error possible. The chain uses TRBV20-1 and TRBJ2-3; D is perhaps TRBD1 or TRBD2 (5 bases each). The CDR3 is made up of 14 amino acids. Trimming left V 2 bases short and J 1 base short, with 10 bases between. CDR1 is DFQATT and CDR2 is SNEGSKA in the germline V gene (reference sequence). CDR3 loop: CSARTGRGTDTQYF. As DNA, the CDR3 is TGCAGTGCTAGAACGGGACGGGGCACAGATACGCAGTATTTT.

V gene TRBV7-9 combines with J gene TRBJ2-1, with a tentative D call TRBD2 (6 bases). CDR1 is SEHNR, CDR2 FQNEAQ, per germline (reference sequence). Trimming cost V 1 base and J 6 bases, with 13 bases left between them. CDR3 length: 15 amino acids. CDR3 in amino acids: CASSLDRGRINEQFF. The CDR3 nucleotides read TGTGCCAGCAGCTTAGATCGGGGGAGAATCAATGAGCAGTTCTTC.